Following are 7 T cell receptor beta chains from one sample sequenced in a study of cytomegalovirus exposure and HLA in healthy donors. PCR used 60 Vbeta primers and 13 Jbeta primers. The repertoire was sequenced with immunoSEQ multiplex PCR; TCRdb's copy has only in-frame clones and lacks some. The data contain around 110,000 clones, roughly 9.9% of them singletons. The sample comprised PBMCs. The source is a man under 40 in good health and CMV-seronegative.

This rearrangement joins TRBV6-1 to TRBJ1-4; TRBD1 might be the D (5 bases). The ends were cut back, 2 bases at V and 8 bases at J, with 9 bases in the middle. This CDR3 spans 13 amino acids. Germline-derived CDR1 and CDR2 are MNHNS and SASEGT. CDR3 residues: CASSERGREKLFF. CDR3 nucleotide sequence: TGTGCCAGCAGTGAACGGGGGAGGGAAAAACTGTTTTTT.

The chain employs TRBV4-1 and TRBJ2-1; TRBD2 matches at 11 bases. V was pared by 5 bases and J by 7 bases, with 7 bases of the junction left unmatched. This CDR3 spans 15 amino acids. Germline CDR1 and CDR2: MGHRA and YSYEKL. CDR3 bases: TGCGCCAGCAGCGTAGCGGGAGGGATGGAAAATGAGCAGTTCTTC. Its translation: CASSVAGGMENEQFF.

This clone was detected only a few times. The chain links TRBV12-5 to TRBJ1-1; maybe TRBD1 (5 bases). CDR3 length: 15 residues. Germline CDR1 is LGHNT and CDR2 is FRNRAP. V dropped 0 bases and J dropped 4 bases, with 12 bases sitting between them. The CDR3 nucleotides read TGTGCTAGTGGTTTGGTGATCTCCGGGGGCACTGAAGCTTTCTTT. This encodes CASGLVISGGTEAFF.

This clone has just a few counts. The chain has TRBV27 and TRBJ1-1; 10 nucleotides match TRBD1. Germline V gene lookup returns CDR1 MNHEY and CDR2 SMNVEV (reference sequence). J was trimmed by 3 bases and V by 5 bases; bases with no gene match: 3. The CDR3 covers 14 residues. CDR3 nucleotides: TGTGCCAGCAGTAAGGACAGGGGGTACACTGAAGCTTTCTTT. Translating it yields CASSKDRGYTEAFF.

The V and J genes are TRBV7-3 and TRBJ2-7, with 7 bases that match TRBD1. Germline V gene data show CDR1 as SGHTA and CDR2 as FQGTGA. This CDR3 has 14 amino acids. V lost 2 bases and J lost 2; bases outside the gene matches: 3. Here the CDR3 DNA reads TGTGCCAGCAGCTTAGGTAGGGGGCCCTACGAGCAGTACTTC. As protein: CASSLGRGPYEQYF.

This clone was observed a handful of times. The rearrangement joins TRBV7-2 to TRBJ2-7, with 7 nucleotides matching TRBD1. Germline V gives CDR1 SGHTA, CDR2 FQGNSA. This CDR3 has 14 amino acids. V lost 6 bases, J lost 2 bases, and 7 bases stayed unmatched. CDR3: CASSGTEKTYEQYF. The CDR3 nucleotides are TGTGCCAGCAGTGGGACAGAAAAAACCTACGAGCAGTACTTC.

This chain links TRBV30 with TRBJ2-2; D is undetermined. The CDR3 sequence is 13 residues long. V was shortened by 0 bases and J by 6 bases, with 8 bases between the two germline ends. Germline V gene data show CDR1 as GTSNPN and CDR2 as SVGIG (reference sequence). In DNA, the CDR3 is TGTGCCTGGAGTGTACTTGGTGCCGGGGAGCTGTTTTTT. Its protein product is CAWSVLGAGELFF.